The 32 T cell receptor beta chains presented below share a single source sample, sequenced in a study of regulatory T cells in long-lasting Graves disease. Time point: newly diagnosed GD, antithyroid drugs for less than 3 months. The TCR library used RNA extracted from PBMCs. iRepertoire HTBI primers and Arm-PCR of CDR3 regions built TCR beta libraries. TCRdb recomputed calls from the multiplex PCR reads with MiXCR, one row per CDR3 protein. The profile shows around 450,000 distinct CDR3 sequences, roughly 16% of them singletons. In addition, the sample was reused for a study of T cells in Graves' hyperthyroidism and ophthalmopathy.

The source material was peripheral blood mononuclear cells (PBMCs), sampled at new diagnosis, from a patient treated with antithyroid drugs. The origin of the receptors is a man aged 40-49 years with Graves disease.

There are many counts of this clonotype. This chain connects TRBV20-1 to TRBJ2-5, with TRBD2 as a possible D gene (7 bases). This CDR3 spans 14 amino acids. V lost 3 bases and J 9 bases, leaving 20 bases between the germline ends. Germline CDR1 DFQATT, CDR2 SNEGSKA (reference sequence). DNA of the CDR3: TGCAGTGCTAGGGGAGGGGGGGACGAGCGGGCCCAGTACTTC. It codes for CSARGGGDERAQYF.

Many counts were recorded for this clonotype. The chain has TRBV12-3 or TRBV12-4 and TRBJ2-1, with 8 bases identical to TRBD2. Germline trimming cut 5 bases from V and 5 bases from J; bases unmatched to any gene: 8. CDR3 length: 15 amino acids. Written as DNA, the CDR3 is TGTGCCAGCAGTGGTAGCGGGATGGTGGACAATGAGCAGTTCTTC. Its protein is CASSGSGMVDNEQFF.

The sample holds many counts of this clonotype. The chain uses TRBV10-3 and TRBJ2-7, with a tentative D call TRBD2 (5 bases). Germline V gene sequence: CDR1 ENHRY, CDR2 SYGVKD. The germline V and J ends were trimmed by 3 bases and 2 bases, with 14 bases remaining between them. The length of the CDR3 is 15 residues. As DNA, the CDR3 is TGTGCCATCAGTGAATCCCCTTTGAGGGCCTACGAGCAGTACTTC. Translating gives CAISESPLRAYEQYF.

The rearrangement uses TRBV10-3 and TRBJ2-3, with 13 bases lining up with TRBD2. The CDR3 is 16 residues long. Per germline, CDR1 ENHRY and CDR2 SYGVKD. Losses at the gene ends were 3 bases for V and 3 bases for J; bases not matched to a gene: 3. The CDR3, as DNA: TGTGCCATCAGTGACCGGACTAGCGGGAGTACAGATACGCAGTATTTT. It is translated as CAISDRTSGSTDTQYF.

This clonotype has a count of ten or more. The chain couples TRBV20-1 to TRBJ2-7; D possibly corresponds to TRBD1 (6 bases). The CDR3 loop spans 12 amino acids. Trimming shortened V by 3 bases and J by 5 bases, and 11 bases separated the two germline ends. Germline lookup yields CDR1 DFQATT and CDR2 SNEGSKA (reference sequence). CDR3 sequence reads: CSARGTINEQYF. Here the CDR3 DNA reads TGCAGTGCTAGGGGGACAATCAACGAGCAGTACTTC.

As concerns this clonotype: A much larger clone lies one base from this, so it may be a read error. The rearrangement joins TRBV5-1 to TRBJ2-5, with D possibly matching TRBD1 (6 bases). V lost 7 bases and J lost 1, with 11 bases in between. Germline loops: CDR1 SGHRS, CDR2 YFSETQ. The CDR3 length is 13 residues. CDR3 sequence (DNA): TGCGCCAGCGGCTGGGACATCCAAGAGACCCAGTACTTC. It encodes CASGWDIQETQYF.

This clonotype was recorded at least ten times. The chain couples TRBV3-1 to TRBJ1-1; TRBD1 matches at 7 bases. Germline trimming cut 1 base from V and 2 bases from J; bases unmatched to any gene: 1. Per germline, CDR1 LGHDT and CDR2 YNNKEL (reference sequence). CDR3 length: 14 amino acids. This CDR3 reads CASSQGTGNTEAFF. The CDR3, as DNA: TGTGCCAGCAGCCAAGGGACAGGAAACACTGAAGCTTTCTTT.

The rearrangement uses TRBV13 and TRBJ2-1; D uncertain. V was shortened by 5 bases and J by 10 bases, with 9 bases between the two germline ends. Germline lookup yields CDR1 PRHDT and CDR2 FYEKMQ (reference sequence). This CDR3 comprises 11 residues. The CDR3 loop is CASSLKTEQFF. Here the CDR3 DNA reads TGTGCCAGCAGCCTAAAAACAGAGCAGTTCTTC.

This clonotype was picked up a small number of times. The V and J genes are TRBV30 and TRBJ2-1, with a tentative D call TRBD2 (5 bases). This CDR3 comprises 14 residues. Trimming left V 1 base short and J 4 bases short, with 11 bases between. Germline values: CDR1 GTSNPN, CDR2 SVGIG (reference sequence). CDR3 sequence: CAWSGGNYYNEQFF. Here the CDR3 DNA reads TGTGCCTGGAGTGGAGGGAATTATTACAATGAGCAGTTCTTC.

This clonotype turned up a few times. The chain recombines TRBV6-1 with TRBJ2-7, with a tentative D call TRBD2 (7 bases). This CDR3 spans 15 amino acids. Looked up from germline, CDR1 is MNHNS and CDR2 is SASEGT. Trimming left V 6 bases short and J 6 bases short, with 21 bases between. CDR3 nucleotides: TGTGCCAGCAGACCCTTGGGGGGGCGAGGGGGCGAGCAGTACTTC. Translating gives CASRPLGGRGGEQYF.

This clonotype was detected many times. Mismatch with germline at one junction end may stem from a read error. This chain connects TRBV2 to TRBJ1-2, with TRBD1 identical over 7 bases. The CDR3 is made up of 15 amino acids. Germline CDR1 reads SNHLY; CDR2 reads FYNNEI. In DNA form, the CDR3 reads TGTGCCAGCAGACCGGGGACAGTTTCTAAGTATGGCTACACCTTC. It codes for CASRPGTVSKYGYTF.

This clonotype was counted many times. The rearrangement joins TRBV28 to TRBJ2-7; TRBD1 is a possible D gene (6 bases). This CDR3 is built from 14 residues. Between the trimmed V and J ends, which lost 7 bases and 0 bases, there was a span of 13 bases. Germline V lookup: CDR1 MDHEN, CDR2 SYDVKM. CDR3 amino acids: CASTPRGSSYEQYF. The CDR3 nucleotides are TGTGCCAGCACCCCGAGGGGGAGCTCCTACGAGCAGTACTTC.

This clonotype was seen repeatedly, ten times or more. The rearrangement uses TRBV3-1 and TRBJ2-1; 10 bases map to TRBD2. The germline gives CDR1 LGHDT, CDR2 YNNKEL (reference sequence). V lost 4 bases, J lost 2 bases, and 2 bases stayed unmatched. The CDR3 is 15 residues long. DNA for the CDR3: TGTGCCAGCAGCCGGGGACTAGCGACCTACAATGAGCAGTTCTTC. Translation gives CASSRGLATYNEQFF.

The CDR3 sequence: CASSGGVAGGHTNYGYTF. The CDR3 DNA reads as TGTGCCAGCAGCGGCGGGGTAGCAGGGGGCCATACTAACTATGGCTACACCTTC. V and J are TRBV9 and TRBJ1-2; TRBD1 matches 8 bases. The CDR3 has 18 amino acids. Germline V gene sequence: CDR1 SGDLS, CDR2 YYNGEE. The V segment lost 3 bases and the J segment 0 bases; nucleotides outside the gene matches: 13.

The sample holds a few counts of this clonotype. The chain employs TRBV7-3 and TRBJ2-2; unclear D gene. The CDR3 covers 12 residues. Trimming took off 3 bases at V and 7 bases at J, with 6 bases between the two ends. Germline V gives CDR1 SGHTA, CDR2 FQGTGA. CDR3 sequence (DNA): TGTGCCAGCAGCTTTTTCGGCGGGGAGCTGTTTTTT. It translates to CASSFFGGELFF.

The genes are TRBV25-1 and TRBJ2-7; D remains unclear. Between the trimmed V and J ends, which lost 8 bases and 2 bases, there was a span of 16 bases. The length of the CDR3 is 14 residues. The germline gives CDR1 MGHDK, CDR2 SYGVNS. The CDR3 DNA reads TGTGCCAGCTCCAGACACTTTGGCCCCTACGAGCAGTACTTC. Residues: CASSRHFGPYEQYF.

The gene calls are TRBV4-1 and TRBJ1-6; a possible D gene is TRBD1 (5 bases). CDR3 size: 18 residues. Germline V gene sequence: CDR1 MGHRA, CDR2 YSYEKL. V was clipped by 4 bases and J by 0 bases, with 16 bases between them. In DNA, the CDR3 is TGCGCCAGCAGCCGCCCTCCTGGGGGGAGCTCCTATAATTCACCCCTCCACTTT. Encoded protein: CASSRPPGGSSYNSPLHF.

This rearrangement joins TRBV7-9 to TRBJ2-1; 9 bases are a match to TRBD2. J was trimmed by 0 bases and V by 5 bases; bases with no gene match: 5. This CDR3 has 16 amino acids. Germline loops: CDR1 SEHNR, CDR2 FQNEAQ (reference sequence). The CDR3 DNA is TGTGCCAGCAGCGCGGATAGCGGGAGCTCCTACAATGAGCAGTTCTTC. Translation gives CASSADSGSSYNEQFF.

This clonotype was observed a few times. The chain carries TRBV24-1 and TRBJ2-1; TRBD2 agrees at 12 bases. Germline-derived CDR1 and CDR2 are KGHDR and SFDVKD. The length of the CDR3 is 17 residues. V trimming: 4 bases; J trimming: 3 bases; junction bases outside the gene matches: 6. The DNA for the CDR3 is TGTGCCACCAGTGACCCTAGCGGGAGGGCCTACTACAATGAGCAGTTCTTC. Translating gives CATSDPSGRAYYNEQFF.

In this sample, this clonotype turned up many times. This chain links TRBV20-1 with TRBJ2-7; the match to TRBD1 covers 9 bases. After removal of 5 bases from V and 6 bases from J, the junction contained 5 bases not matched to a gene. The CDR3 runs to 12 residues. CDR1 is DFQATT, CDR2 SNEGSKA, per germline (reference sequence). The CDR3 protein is CSAGTGLGEQYF. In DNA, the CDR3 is TGCAGTGCTGGGACAGGGTTGGGCGAGCAGTACTTC.

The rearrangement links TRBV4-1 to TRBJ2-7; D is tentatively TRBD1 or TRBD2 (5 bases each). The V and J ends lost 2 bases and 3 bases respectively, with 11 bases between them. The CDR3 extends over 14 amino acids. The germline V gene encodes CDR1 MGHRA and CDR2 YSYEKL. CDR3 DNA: TGCGCCAGCAGCCAATCTTCGGGGCACTACGAGCAGTACTTC. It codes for CASSQSSGHYEQYF.

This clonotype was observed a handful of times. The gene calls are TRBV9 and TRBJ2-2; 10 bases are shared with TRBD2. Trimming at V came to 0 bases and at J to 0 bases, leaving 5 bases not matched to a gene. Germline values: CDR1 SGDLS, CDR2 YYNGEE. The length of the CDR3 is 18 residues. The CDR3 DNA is TGTGCCAGCAGCGTAGTAGGAACTAGCGGGACGAACACCGGGGAGCTGTTTTTT. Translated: CASSVVGTSGTNTGELFF. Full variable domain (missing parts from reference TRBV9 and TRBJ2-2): DSGVTQTPKHLITATGQRVTLRCSPRSGDLSVYWYQQSLDQGLQFLIQYYNGEERAKGNILERFSAQQFPDLHSELNLSSLELGDSALYFCASSVVGTSGTNTGELFFGEGSRLTVL.

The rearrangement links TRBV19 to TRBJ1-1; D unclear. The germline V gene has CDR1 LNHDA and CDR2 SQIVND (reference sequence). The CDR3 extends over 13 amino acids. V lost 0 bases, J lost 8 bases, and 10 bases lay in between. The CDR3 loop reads CASSIDLRKEAFF. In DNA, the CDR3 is TGTGCCAGTAGTATAGATCTACGGAAAGAAGCTTTCTTT.

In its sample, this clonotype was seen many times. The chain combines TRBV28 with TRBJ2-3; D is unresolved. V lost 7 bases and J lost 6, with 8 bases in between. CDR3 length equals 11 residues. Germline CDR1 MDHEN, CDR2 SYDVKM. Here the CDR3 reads CASTERDTQYF. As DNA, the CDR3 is TGTGCCAGCACCGAACGTGATACGCAGTATTTT. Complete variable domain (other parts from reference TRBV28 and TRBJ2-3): DVKVTQSSRYLVKRTGEKVFLECVQDMDHENMFWYRQDPGLGLRLIYFSYDVKMKEKGDIPEGYSVSREKKERFSLILESASTNQTSMYLCASTERDTQYFGPGTRLTVL.

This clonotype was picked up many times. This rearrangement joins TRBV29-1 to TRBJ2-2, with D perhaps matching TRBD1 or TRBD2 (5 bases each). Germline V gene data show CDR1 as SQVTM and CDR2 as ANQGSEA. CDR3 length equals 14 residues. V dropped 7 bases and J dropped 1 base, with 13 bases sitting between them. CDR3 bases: TGCAGCGCCTTGGGACGGTTGAACACCGGGGAGCTGTTTTTT. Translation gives CSALGRLNTGELFF.

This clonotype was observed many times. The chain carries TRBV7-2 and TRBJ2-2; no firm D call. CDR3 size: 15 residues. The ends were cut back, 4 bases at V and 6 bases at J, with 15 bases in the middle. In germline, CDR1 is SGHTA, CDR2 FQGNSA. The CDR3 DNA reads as TGTGCCAGCAGCTCCCCCTCTATAGTTGCCGGGGAGCTGTTTTTT. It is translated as CASSSPSIVAGELFF.

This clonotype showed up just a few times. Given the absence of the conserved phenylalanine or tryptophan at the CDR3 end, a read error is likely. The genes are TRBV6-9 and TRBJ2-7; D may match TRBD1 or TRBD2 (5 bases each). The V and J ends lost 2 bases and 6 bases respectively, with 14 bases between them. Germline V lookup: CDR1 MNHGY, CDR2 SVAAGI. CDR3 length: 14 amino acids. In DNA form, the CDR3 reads TGTGCCAGCAGTTATGGGCACCTTGGGGGCGAGCAGTACTTA. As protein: CASSYGHLGGEQYL.

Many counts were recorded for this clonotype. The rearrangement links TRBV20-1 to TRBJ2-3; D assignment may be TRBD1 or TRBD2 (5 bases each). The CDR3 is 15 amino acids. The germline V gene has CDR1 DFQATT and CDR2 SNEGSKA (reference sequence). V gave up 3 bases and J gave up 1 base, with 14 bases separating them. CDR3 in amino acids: CSASLPSGRTDTQYF. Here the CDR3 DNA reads TGCAGTGCTAGTCTACCCTCGGGACGCACAGATACGCAGTATTTT.

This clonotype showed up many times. CDR3 amino acids: CASSEASGSQPQHF. The CDR3 nucleotides read TGTGCCAGCAGCGAGGCGTCAGGGAGTCAGCCCCAGCATTTT. The chain carries TRBV6-1 and TRBJ1-5; D might be TRBD1 (5 bases). The CDR3 loop spans 14 amino acids. Trimming pared 6 bases from V and 6 bases from J, leaving 15 bases between. Germline values: CDR1 MNHNS, CDR2 SASEGT.

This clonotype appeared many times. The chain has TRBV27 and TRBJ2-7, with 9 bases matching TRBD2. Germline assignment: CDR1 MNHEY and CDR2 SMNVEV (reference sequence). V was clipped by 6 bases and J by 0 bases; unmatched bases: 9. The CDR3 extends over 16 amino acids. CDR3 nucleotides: TGTGCCAGCAGAGACGTCGGGACTAGCCGCTCCTACGAGCAGTACTTC. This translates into CASRDVGTSRSYEQYF.

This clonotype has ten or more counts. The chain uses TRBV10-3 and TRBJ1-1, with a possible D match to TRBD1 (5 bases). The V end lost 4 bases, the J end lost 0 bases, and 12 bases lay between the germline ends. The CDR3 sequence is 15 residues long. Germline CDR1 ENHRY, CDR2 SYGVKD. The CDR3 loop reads CAISVLRGMNTEAFF. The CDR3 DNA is TGTGCCATCAGTGTATTAAGGGGCATGAACACTGAAGCTTTCTTT.

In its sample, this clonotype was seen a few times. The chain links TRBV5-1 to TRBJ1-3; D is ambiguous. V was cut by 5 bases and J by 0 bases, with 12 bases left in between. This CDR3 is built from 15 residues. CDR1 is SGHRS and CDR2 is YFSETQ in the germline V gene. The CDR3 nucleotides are TGCGCCAGCAGGGTCCCACCTAACTCTGGAAACACCATATATTTT. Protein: CASRVPPNSGNTIYF.